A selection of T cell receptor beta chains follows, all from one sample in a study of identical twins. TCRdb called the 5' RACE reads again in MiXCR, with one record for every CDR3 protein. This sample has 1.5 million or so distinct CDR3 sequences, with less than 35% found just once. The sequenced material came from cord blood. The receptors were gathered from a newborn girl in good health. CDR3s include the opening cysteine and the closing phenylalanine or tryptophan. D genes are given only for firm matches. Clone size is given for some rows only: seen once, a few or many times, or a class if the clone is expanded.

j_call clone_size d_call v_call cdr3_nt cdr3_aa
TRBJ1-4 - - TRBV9 TGTGCCAGCAGCGTAGGCCAGGGCTGGGAAAAACTGTTTTTT CASSVGQGWEKLFF
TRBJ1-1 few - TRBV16 TGTGCCAGCAGCCAAGTGGGGGGGCTTTACGCTTTCTTT CASSQVGGLYAFF
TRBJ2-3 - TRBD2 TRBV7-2 TGTGCCAGCAGCTTTCCGGGACTACCAAACTCAGGGTATTTT CASSFPGLPNSGYF
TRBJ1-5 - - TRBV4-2 TGTGCCAGCAGCCAAGCATTAGGGAGGCATAGCAATCAGCCCCAGCATTTT CASSQALGRHSNQPQHF
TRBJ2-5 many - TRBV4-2 TGTGCCAGCAGCCAAGTCCAAGCGGCGGAGACCCAGTACTTC CASSQVQAAETQYF
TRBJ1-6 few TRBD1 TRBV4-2 TGTGCCAGCAGCCAAGGAATCGGACAGGGGAATTCACCCCTCCACTTT CASSQGIGQGNSPLHF
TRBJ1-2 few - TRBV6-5 TGTGCCAGCAGTTACGCCGGCGGGCGGGGCTACACCTTC CASSYAGGRGYTF
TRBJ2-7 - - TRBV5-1 TGCGCCAGCAGCTTGGAAGGGGTAGAAAACACTCAGTACTTC CASSLEGVENTQYF
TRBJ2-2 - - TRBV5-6 TGTGCCAGCAGCTCAACCACCGGGGAGCTGTTTTTT CASSSTTGELFF
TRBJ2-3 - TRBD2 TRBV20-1 TGCAGTGCTAGGGGGCGGGGGAACACAGATACGCAGTATTTT CSARGRGNTDTQYF
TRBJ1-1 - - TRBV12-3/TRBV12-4 TGTGCCAGCAGTTTAGTTCGGGCCAGAAGCACTGAAGCTTTCTTT CASSLVRARSTEAFF
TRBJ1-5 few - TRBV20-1 TGCAGTGCTTGGAAACAGGTTGGGGGCAATCAGCCCCAGCATTTT CSAWKQVGGNQPQHF
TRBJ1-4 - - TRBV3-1 TGTGCCAGCAGCCAAATCAGAGCAGGGATCCATAATGAAAAACTGTTTTTT CASSQIRAGIHNEKLFF
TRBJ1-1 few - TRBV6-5 TGTGCCAGCAGTCTCCGGGGGGTGAGAACTGAAGCTTTCTTT CASSLRGVRTEAFF
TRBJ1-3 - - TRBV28 TGTGCCAGCAGTTTACCCCTGGGACCCAGCTCTGGAAACACCATATATTTT CASSLPLGPSSGNTIYF
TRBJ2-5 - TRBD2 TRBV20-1 TGCAGTGCTAGACAAGGACTAGTGGAAGAGACCCAGTACTTC CSARQGLVEETQYF
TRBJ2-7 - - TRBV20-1 TGCAGTGCTCCGCCCCACACAGGGTCCCAGTACTTC CSAPPHTGSQYF
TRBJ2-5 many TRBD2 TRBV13 TGTGCCAGCAGCTTAGGGACTAGCGGGACCCAAGAGACCCAGTACTTC CASSLGTSGTQETQYF
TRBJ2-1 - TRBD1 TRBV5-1 TGCGCCAGCAGCTTGGCGGCCGGGACAGGGAACAATGAGCAGTTCTTC CASSLAAGTGNNEQFF
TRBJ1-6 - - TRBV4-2 TGTGCCAGCAGCCAAATTGGGCAGGGGCTGTGGAATAATTCACCCCTCCACTTT CASSQIGQGLWNNSPLHF
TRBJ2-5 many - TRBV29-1 TGCAGCGTCTTGACCAGGGAAGAGACCCAGTACTTC CSVLTREETQYF
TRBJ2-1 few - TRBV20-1 TGCAGTGCTAGAGATCTCCTGGCTTCCTACAATGAGCAGTTCTTC CSARDLLASYNEQFF
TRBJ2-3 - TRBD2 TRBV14 TGTGCCAGCAGCCGCGGACTAGCGGGGTTCCACCTTACGCAGTATTTT CASSRGLAGFHLTQYF
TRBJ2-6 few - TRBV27 TGTGCCAGCAGTTTTGGGGTATCCTCTGGGGCCAACGTCCTGACTTTC CASSFGVSSGANVLTF
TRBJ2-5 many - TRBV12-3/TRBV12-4 TGTGCCAGCAGTTTGGTAGGACAGCAAGAGACCCAGTACTTC CASSLVGQQETQYF
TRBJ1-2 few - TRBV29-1 TGCAGCGTTGAAGGCATACAGGGAAATAACTATGGCTACACCTTC CSVEGIQGNNYGYTF
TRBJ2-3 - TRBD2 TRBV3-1 TGTGCCAGCAGCCAAGGGGTAGCGGGGGGCACAGATACGCAGTATTTT CASSQGVAGGTDTQYF
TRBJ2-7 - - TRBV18 TGTGCCAGCAGCTCTTATAGTCAGCCAATACCATTTACGGAGCAGTACTTC CASSSYSQPIPFTEQYF
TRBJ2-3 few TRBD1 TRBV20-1 TGCAGTGCTAGGGATGGGACAGGGGGCGCAGATACGCAGTATTTT CSARDGTGGADTQYF
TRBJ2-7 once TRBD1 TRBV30 TGTGCCTCAGTGACAGGGGGCTACGAGCAGTACTTC CASVTGGYEQYF
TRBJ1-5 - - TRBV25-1 TGCGCCAGCAGTGACTGGGGAGGAAATAGCAATCAGCCCCAGCATTTT CASSDWGGNSNQPQHF
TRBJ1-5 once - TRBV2 TGTGCCAGCACCCGAGGGGGAGGCAATCAGCCCCAGCATTTT CASTRGGGNQPQHF
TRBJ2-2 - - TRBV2 TGTGCCCTCAATGTAGGCACCGGGGAGCTGTTTTTT CALNVGTGELFF
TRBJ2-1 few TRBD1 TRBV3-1 TGTGCCAGCAGCCAAGGAGATCCGGGACAGGGTGACAATGAGCAGTTCTTC CASSQGDPGQGDNEQFF
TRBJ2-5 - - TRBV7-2 TGTGCCAGCAGCTTAATTCAGTTCCAGGAGACCCAGTACTTC CASSLIQFQETQYF
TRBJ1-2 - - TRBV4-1 TGCGCCAGCAGCTCCTGGGACGCCCGGTCCTATGGCTACACCTTC CASSSWDARSYGYTF
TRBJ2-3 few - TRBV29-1 TGCAGCGTTGACCCTACGCCACATACAGATACGCAGTATTTT CSVDPTPHTDTQYF
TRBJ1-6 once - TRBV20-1 TGCAGTGCTAGACCGGCGCAATCCTATAATTCACCCCTCCACTTT CSARPAQSYNSPLHF
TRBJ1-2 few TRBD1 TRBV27 TGTGCCAGCAGTTTACCCCCGGACAGGGGAAATGGCTACACCTTC CASSLPPDRGNGYTF
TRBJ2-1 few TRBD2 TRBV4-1 TGCGCCAGCAGCCAGGGGACTAGCGGGGGAAGTTCCTACAATGAGCAGTTCTTC CASSQGTSGGSSYNEQFF
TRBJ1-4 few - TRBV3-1 TGTGCCAGCAGCCAAGTGGACGGGGGGCTCGGTGAAAAACTGTTTTTT CASSQVDGGLGEKLFF
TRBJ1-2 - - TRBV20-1 TGCAGTGCTAGAGTTAGCAGTGGGGCTAACTATGGCTACACCTTC CSARVSSGANYGYTF